The TCR beta chain under discussion was sequenced for a study of T-cell reconstitution after alpha-beta-depleted transplantation in children. A remark on this clonotype: Its antigen remains unknown.

Study findings and constraints: The high TCRbeta diversity at day 60 in some patients came from surviving recipient T cells and thymic progenitors. Among T cells one year after transplant, newly produced cells accounted for most counts and diversity. Several hundred graft clones that had expanded were reportedly the source of alpha-beta T cells about two months after transplant.

During its preparation, the TCRbeta library received unique molecular identifiers. TCRdb recomputed calls from the PCR reads with MiXCR, one row per CDR3 protein. Of approximately 800,000 distinct CDR3 sequences in the sample, under 20% were seen once. Germline CDR1 reads LNHDA; CDR2 reads SQIVND (reference sequence). Between the trimmed V and J ends, which lost 3 bases and 4 bases, there was a span of 16 bases. This CDR3 has 16 amino acids. This clonotype was sampled from a male patient between 5 and 17 years old who had a stem cell transplant for acute lymphoblastic leukemia, so the T cells may come from the graft donor. The chain joins TRBV19 to TRBJ1-5; D not resolved. Sequenced here: PBMCs, mostly from graft donor cells, sampled 360 days after TCRalphabeta/CD19-depleted stem cell transplant. This CDR3 is CASSIGVTPRNQPQHF. For the CDR3, the DNA is TGTGCCAGTAGTATCGGAGTCACACCCCGTAATCAGCCCCAGCATTTT.